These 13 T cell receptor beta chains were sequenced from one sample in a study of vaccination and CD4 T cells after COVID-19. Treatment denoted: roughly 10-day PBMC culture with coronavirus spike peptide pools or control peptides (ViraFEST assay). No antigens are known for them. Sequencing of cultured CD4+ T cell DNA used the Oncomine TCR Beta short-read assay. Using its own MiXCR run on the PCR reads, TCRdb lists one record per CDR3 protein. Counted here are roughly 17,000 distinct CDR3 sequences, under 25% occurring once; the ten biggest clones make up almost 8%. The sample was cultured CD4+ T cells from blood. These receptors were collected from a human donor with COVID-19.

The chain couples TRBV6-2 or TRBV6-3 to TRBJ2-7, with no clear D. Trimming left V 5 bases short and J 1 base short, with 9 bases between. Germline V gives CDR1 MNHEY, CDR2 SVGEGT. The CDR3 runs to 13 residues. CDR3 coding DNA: TGTGCCAGCAGTCAGGCGGCTTCCTACGAGCAGTACTTC. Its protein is CASSQAASYEQYF.

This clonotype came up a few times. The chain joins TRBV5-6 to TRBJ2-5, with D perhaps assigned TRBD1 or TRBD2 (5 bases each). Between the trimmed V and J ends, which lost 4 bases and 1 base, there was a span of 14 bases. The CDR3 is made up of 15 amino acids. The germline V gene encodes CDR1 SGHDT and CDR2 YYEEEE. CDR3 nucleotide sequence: TGTGCCAGCAGCCCGGGGCAGAGGGGCCAAGAGACCCAGTACTTC. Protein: CASSPGQRGQETQYF.

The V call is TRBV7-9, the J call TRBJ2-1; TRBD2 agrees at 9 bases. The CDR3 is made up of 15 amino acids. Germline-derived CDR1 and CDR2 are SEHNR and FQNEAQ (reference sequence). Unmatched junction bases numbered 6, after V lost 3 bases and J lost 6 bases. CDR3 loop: CASSFLAGYFNEQFF. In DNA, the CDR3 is TGTGCCAGCAGCTTTCTAGCGGGGTACTTCAATGAGCAGTTCTTC.

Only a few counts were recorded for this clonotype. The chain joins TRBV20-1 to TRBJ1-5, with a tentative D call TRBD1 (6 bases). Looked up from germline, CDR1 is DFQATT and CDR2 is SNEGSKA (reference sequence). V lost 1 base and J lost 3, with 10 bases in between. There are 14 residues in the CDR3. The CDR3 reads CSARGGQNNQPQHF. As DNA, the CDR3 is TGCAGTGCTAGAGGGGGGCAGAACAATCAGCCCCAGCATTTT.

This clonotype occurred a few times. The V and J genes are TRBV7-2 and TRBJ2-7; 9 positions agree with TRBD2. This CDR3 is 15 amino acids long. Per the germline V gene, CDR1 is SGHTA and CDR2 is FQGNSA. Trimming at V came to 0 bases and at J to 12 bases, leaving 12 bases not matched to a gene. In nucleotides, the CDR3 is TGTGCCAGCAGCTTAGCATTGGGACTAGCTGGCGGTCTGTACTTC. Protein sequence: CASSLALGLAGGLYF. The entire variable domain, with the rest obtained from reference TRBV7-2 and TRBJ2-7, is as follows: GAGVSQSPSNKVTEKGKDVELRCDPISGHTALYWYRQSLGQGLEFLIYFQGNSAPDKSGLPSDRFSAERTGGSVSTLTIQRTQQEDSAVYLCASSLALGLAGGLYFGPGTRLTVT.

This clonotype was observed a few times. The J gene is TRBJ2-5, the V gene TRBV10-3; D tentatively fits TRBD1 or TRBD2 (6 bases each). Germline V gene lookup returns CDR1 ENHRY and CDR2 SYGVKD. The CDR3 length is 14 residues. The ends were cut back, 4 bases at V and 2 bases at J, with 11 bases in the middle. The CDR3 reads CAISGGREQETQYF. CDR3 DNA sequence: TGTGCCATCAGTGGGGGGCGGGAACAAGAGACCCAGTACTTC.

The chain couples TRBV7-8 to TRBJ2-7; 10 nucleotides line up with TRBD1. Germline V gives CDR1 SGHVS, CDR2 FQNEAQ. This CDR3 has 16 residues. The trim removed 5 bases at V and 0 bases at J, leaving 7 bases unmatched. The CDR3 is CASSSRQGANSYEQYF. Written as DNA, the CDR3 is TGTGCCAGCAGCAGCCGACAGGGGGCTAACTCCTACGAGCAGTACTTC.

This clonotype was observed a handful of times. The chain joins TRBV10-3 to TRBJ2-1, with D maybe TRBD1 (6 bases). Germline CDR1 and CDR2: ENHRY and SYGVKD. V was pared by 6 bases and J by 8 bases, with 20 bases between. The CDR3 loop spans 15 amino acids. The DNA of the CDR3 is TGTGCCATCAGCCCTCTCAAAGGGGGTGGGGATGAGCAGTTCTTC. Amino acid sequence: CAISPLKGGGDEQFF.

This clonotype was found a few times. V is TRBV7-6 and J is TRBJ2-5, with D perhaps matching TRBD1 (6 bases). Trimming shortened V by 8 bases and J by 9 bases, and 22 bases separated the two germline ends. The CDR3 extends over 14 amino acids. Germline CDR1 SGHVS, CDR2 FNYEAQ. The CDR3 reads CASGADRTRGAQYF. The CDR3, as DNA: TGTGCCAGCGGGGCGGACAGAACCCGAGGGGCCCAGTACTTC.

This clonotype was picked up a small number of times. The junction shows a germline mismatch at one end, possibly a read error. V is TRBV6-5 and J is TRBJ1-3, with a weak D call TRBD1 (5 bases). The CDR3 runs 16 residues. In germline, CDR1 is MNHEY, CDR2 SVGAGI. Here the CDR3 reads CASSYSAGRPGNTIYF. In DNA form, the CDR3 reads TGTGCCAGCAGTTACAGTGCGGGGCGGCCTGGGAACACCATATATTTT.

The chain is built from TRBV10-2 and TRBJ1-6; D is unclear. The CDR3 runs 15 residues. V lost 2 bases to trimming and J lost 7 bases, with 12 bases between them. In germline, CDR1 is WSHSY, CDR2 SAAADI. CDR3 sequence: CASSEIRTGNSPLHF. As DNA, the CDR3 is TGCGCCAGCAGTGAGATACGGACGGGCAATTCACCCCTCCACTTT.

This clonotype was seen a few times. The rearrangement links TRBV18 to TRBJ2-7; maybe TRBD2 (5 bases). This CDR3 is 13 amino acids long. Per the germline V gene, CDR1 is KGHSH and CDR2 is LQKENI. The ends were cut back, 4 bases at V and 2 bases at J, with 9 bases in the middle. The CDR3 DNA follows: TGTGCCAGCTCACTCCGGGGAACCTACGAGCAGTACTTC. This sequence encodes CASSLRGTYEQYF. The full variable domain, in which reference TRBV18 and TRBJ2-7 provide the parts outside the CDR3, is NAGVMQNPRHLVRRRGQEARLRCSPMKGHSHVYWYRQLPEEGLKFMVYLQKENIIDESGMPKERFSAEFPKEGPSILRIQQVVRGDSAAYFCASSLRGTYEQYFGPGTRLTVT.

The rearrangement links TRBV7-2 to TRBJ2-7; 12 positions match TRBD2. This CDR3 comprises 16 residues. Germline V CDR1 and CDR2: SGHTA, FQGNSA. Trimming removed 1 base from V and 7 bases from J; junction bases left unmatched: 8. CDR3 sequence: CASSLVTSGGTREQYF. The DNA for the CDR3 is TGTGCCAGCAGCTTAGTGACTAGCGGGGGCACGAGGGAGCAGTACTTC.